The 19 T cell receptor beta chains given below trace back to one sample, sequenced in a study of OX40 agonist ivuxolimab in advanced cancers. Using immunoSEQ multiplex PCR, the repertoire was profiled, and TCRdb retains in-frame clones only, with some absent. In the table there are some 67,000 clones, roughly four fifths of which are singletons. The sequencing used CD4+ or CD8+ T cells sorted from blood, collected in a trial of the OX40 agonist ivuxolimab. These receptors all stem from an adult with an advanced solid tumor such as melanoma, head and neck, liver or kidney cancer.

The genes are TRBV5-1 and TRBJ1-1; no definite D call. CDR1 and CDR2 (germline): SGHRS, YFSETQ. Trimming left V 3 bases short and J 5 bases short, with 14 bases between. This CDR3 region has 14 residues. The CDR3 protein is CASSSEGFGTEAFF. In nucleotides, the CDR3 is TGCGCCAGCAGCTCCGAAGGTTTCGGGACTGAAGCTTTCTTT.

The V and J genes are TRBV7-3 and TRBJ2-1, with D possibly TRBD1 on 6 matching bases. CDR1 SGHTA and CDR2 FQGTGA come from the germline V gene. The CDR3 is made up of 12 amino acids. Trimming removed 5 bases at V and 15 bases at J, with 17 bases between. CDR3 amino acids: CASSPGGGRGFF. The CDR3 bases are TGTGCCAGCAGCCCCGGTGGGGGCCGGGGGTTCTTC.

The rearrangement links TRBV5-6 to TRBJ2-7; D ambiguous. This CDR3 spans 13 amino acids. The V gene's germline CDR1 is SGHDT and CDR2 YYEEEE. Trimming removed 2 bases at V and 5 bases at J, with 11 bases between. CDR3 amino acids: CASSFVARHEQYV. The CDR3 DNA reads TGTGCCAGCAGCTTCGTAGCCCGCCACGAGCAGTACGTC.

The J gene is TRBJ1-2, the V gene TRBV6-5, with 8 bases lining up with TRBD1. Looked up from germline, CDR1 is MNHEY and CDR2 is SVGAGI. The CDR3 has 14 amino acids. The V gene end was trimmed by 5 bases and the J gene end by 2 bases; junction bases not matched to a gene: 4. The CDR3 spells CASSRTGTNYGYTF. CDR3 coding DNA: TGTGCCAGCAGTCGGACAGGGACCAACTATGGCTACACCTTC.

The chain is built from TRBV2 and TRBJ1-1; D is uncertain. The CDR3 covers 15 residues. From germline, CDR1 is SNHLY and CDR2 FYNNEI. With 2 bases removed from V and 3 bases from J, the gap between germline ends came to 13 bases. CDR3 sequence reads: CASSESAVPHTEAFF. CDR3 DNA: TGTGCCAGCAGTGAATCGGCAGTCCCCCACACTGAAGCTTTCTTT.

The V gene is TRBV2, the J gene TRBJ1-2; no definite D call. The germline CDR1 and CDR2 sequences are SNHLY and FYNNEI. The CDR3 sequence is 14 residues long. V was shortened by 5 bases and J by 4 bases, with 14 bases between the two germline ends. CDR3 region: CASSPNQPSYGYTF. CDR3 DNA sequence: TGTGCCAGCAGTCCGAACCAGCCTTCCTATGGCTACACCTTC.

V and J are TRBV13 and TRBJ1-5, with 7 nucleotides matching TRBD1. There are 16 residues in the CDR3. J lost 5 bases, V lost 5 bases, and 12 bases had no gene match. CDR1 and CDR2 (germline): PRHDT, FYEKMQ (reference sequence). The CDR3 nucleotides read TGTGCCAGCAGCCTCCGGGGGAAGGGGGCCGATCAGCCCCAGCATTTT. Translation: CASSLRGKGADQPQHF. The variable domain in full, with the rest retrieved from reference TRBV13 and TRBJ1-5, is AAGVIQSPRHLIKEKRETATLKCYPIPRHDTVYWYQQGPGQDPQFLISFYEKMQSDKGSIPDRFSAQQFSDYHSELNMSSLELGDSALYFCASSLRGKGADQPQHFGDGTRLSIL.

The J gene is TRBJ2-2, the V gene TRBV11-2; a possible D gene is TRBD1 (6 bases). V was cut by 4 bases and J by 2 bases, with 14 bases left in between. Germline CDR1 is SGHAT and CDR2 is FQNNGV. This CDR3 region has 16 residues. The DNA for the CDR3 is TGTGCCAGCAGCTCGTATAGGGGGTTTAACACCGGGGAGCTGTTTTTT. Translation: CASSSYRGFNTGELFF.

The chain couples TRBV10-3 to TRBJ1-2; perhaps TRBD1 as D (5 bases). CDR1 and CDR2 (germline): ENHRY, SYGVKD. The V end was cut by 3 bases, the J end by 0 bases, with 20 bases between. The length of the CDR3 is 18 residues. The CDR3 DNA reads TGTGCCATCAGTGAACCGAAATATGGACAACGAGCTAACTATGGCTACACCTTC. This codes for CAISEPKYGQRANYGYTF.

The V call is TRBV28, the J call TRBJ2-7, with 12 bases that match TRBD2. The V gene end was trimmed by 5 bases and the J gene end by 3 bases; junction bases not matched to a gene: 5. Germline V gene data show CDR1 as MDHEN and CDR2 as SYDVKM. This CDR3 comprises 15 residues. Here the CDR3 reads CASSVRLAGVYEQYF. CDR3 sequence (DNA): TGTGCCAGCAGTGTCAGACTAGCGGGAGTCTACGAGCAGTACTTC.

The chain links TRBV11-3 to TRBJ2-1, with TRBD1 identical over 7 bases. The CDR3 runs to 15 residues. CDR1 and CDR2 from the germline V gene are SGHNT and YENEEA. Trimming cost V 0 bases and J 10 bases; bases outside gene matches: 9. Written as DNA, the CDR3 is TGTGCCAGCAGCTTAGATCACGCAGGGGGTACCGAGCAGTTCTTC. It translates to CASSLDHAGGTEQFF. Full variable domain (rest looked up from reference TRBV11-3 and TRBJ2-1): EAGVVQSPRYKIIEKKQPVAFWCNPISGHNTLYWYLQNLGQGPELLIRYENEEAVDDSQLPKDRFSAERLKGVDSTLKIQPAELGDSAVYLCASSLDHAGGTEQFFGPGTRLTVL.

The chain links TRBV25-1 to TRBJ2-7, with a tentative D call TRBD1 (6 bases). This CDR3 has 15 amino acids. Germline V gene sequence: CDR1 MGHDK, CDR2 SYGVNS. Trimming shortened V by 2 bases and J by 4 bases, and 15 bases separated the two germline ends. The CDR3 sequence: CASSEQGLASYEQYF. CDR3 coding DNA: TGTGCCAGCAGTGAACAGGGGCTAGCTTCATACGAGCAGTACTTC.

The rearrangement links TRBV25-1 to TRBJ2-6; D not certain. This CDR3 is built from 14 residues. In germline, CDR1 is MGHDK, CDR2 SYGVNS. V was cut by 2 bases and J by 0 bases, with 2 bases left in between. The CDR3 loop reads CASSEHSGANVLTF. CDR3 DNA: TGTGCCAGCAGTGAACACTCTGGGGCCAACGTCCTGACTTTC.

The CDR3 DNA follows: TGTGCCAGCAGCTTAGAGTGGATGAGCTCCTACAATGAGCAGTTCTTC. Translation gives CASSLEWMSSYNEQFF. The V gene is TRBV7-2, the J gene TRBJ2-1; D call uncertain. Per the germline V gene, CDR1 is SGHTA and CDR2 is FQGNSA. This CDR3 has 16 residues. V was clipped by 1 base and J by 0 bases, with 10 bases between them.

This chain uses TRBV4-2 with TRBJ1-1; TRBD1 aligns across 7 bases. The CDR3 is 14 amino acids. CDR1 LGHNA and CDR2 YNFKEQ come from the germline V gene. V was pared by 5 bases and J by 1 base, with 4 bases of the junction left unmatched. CDR3 amino acids: CASSSEGANTEAFF. Here the CDR3 DNA reads TGTGCCAGCAGCTCCGAGGGGGCGAACACTGAAGCTTTCTTT.

This clone occurred once. The chain carries TRBV7-2 and TRBJ2-3; TRBD1 agrees at 8 bases. This CDR3 spans 14 amino acids. The J segment lost 6 bases and the V segment lost 5 bases, leaving 7 bases of the junction unmatched. CDR1 is SGHTA, CDR2 FQGNSA, per germline. The CDR3 nucleotides are TGTGCCAGCAGCCCGGACAGGGTGTCGGATACGCAGTATTTT. Translation gives CASSPDRVSDTQYF. The complete variable domain, with remaining parts taken from reference TRBV7-2 and TRBJ2-3, reads GAGVSQSPSNKVTEKGKDVELRCDPISGHTALYWYRQSLGQGLEFLIYFQGNSAPDKSGLPSDRFSAERTGGSVSTLTIQRTQQEDSAVYLCASSPDRVSDTQYFGPGTRLTVL.

In this sample, this clone turned up once. The rearrangement uses TRBV11-2 and TRBJ1-5; no clear D. With 5 bases removed from V and 0 bases from J, the gap between germline ends came to 17 bases. Germline assignment: CDR1 SGHAT and CDR2 FQNNGV. The CDR3 contains 17 residues. This CDR3 reads CASSPLAPRASNQPQHF. The CDR3 coding sequence is TGTGCCAGCAGCCCCCTGGCCCCTCGCGCTAGCAATCAGCCCCAGCATTTT.

This clone has just one count. The chain carries TRBV7-8 and TRBJ2-1; TRBD2 aligns across 8 bases. Germline V CDR1 and CDR2: SGHVS, FQNEAQ. The CDR3 runs to 15 residues. With V trimmed by 5 bases and J by 8 bases, 11 bases remained unmatched. CDR3 protein: CASSKRGGQGDEQFF. The DNA of the CDR3 is TGTGCCAGCAGCAAACGGGGGGGCCAGGGCGATGAGCAGTTCTTC.

The rearrangement uses TRBV4-1 and TRBJ1-2; 7 nucleotides align to TRBD1. V was clipped by 2 bases and J by 8 bases; unmatched bases: 5. Germline V lookup: CDR1 MGHRA, CDR2 YSYEKL. CDR3 size: 13 residues. The CDR3 region is CASSQSGQYGYTF. DNA of the CDR3: TGCGCCAGCAGCCAATCGGGACAGTACGGCTACACCTTC.